The 20 T cell receptor beta chains given below trace back to one sample, sequenced in a study of T cells in Graves' hyperthyroidism and ophthalmopathy. From RNA transcripts, TCR beta CDR3 regions were amplified. First-round RT-PCR of the TCR CDR3 relied on the HTBI primer set. TCRdb recomputed calls from the multiplex PCR reads with MiXCR, one row per CDR3 protein. Of a few hundred thousand distinct CDR3 sequences listed, around 14% are singletons. The sequenced sample consisted of blood. The receptor source for this set is a woman aged 25 to 39 with Graves' hyperthyroidism that later progressed to Graves' ophthalmopathy.

This clonotype was seen only a few times. The rearrangement links TRBV7-2 to TRBJ1-5, with D unclear. CDR1 is SGHTA and CDR2 is FQGNSA in the germline V gene. This CDR3 has 14 amino acids. The V end was cut by 0 bases, the J end by 4 bases, with 7 bases between. The CDR3 nucleotides are TGTGCCAGCAGCTTAGCGACCCAAAATCAGCCCCAGCATTTT. Amino acids: CASSLATQNQPQHF.

The sample holds many counts of this clonotype. The chain employs TRBV30 and TRBJ2-5, with D unclear. V dropped 0 bases and J dropped 5 bases, with 4 bases sitting between them. The V gene's germline CDR1 is GTSNPN and CDR2 SVGIG (reference sequence). CDR3 length equals 11 residues. The CDR3 spells CAWSVGETQYF. The CDR3 nucleotides read TGTGCCTGGAGTGTTGGCGAGACCCAGTACTTC.

In this sample, this clonotype turned up many times. The rearrangement uses TRBV3-1 and TRBJ2-5; 11 bases match TRBD2. The CDR3 is 16 amino acids. Germline loops: CDR1 LGHDT, CDR2 YNNKEL (reference sequence). The junction had 8 bases not matched to a gene; V was cut back by 5 bases and J by 3 bases. CDR3 sequence reads: CASSETSGRTKETQYF. DNA for the CDR3: TGTGCCAGCAGCGAAACTAGCGGGAGAACCAAAGAGACCCAGTACTTC.

Ten or more counts support this clonotype. This rearrangement joins TRBV28 to TRBJ1-6; no clear D. This CDR3 contains 15 residues. Trimming left V 3 bases short and J 0 bases short, with 6 bases between. Germline V CDR1 and CDR2: MDHEN, SYDVKM. CDR3 residues: CASSLPSSYNSPLHF. In DNA form, the CDR3 reads TGTGCCAGCAGTTTGCCAAGCTCCTATAATTCACCCCTCCACTTT. Complete variable domain (other parts from reference TRBV28 and TRBJ1-6): DVKVTQSSRYLVKRTGEKVFLECVQDMDHENMFWYRQDPGLGLRLIYFSYDVKMKEKGDIPEGYSVSREKKERFSLILESASTNQTSMYLCASSLPSSYNSPLHFGNGTRLTVT.

This clonotype was counted a few times. The chain recombines TRBV30 with TRBJ1-6, with D possibly being TRBD1 (5 bases). The ends were cut back, 5 bases at V and 7 bases at J, with 15 bases in the middle. Germline V gene sequence: CDR1 GTSNPN, CDR2 SVGIG (reference sequence). This CDR3 spans 14 amino acids. CDR3 sequence: CAWDVTGTNSPLHF. The CDR3 DNA reads TGTGCCTGGGACGTGACGGGGACGAATTCACCCCTCCACTTT.

This clonotype was seen ten or more times. The rearrangement links TRBV12-5 to TRBJ1-5; D perhaps matches TRBD1 (5 bases). Germline values: CDR1 LGHNT, CDR2 FRNRAP. With 0 bases removed from V and 3 bases from J, the gap between germline ends came to 9 bases. This CDR3 contains 15 residues. The CDR3 region has the DNA TGTGCTAGTGGTTTGGTGTCCAGGGACAATCAGCCCCAGCATTTT. This sequence encodes CASGLVSRDNQPQHF.

This clonotype was detected ten times or more. The V gene is TRBV9, the J gene TRBJ2-5; weak D call: TRBD2 (6 bases). Germline V gene sequence: CDR1 SGDLS, CDR2 YYNGEE. V was cut by 3 bases and J by 2 bases, with 14 bases left in between. CDR3 length equals 15 residues. CDR3 protein: CASSAGVGEQETQYF. CDR3 bases: TGTGCCAGCAGCGCGGGGGTCGGGGAGCAAGAGACCCAGTACTTC.

This clonotype was counted at least ten times. The J gene is TRBJ2-1, the V gene TRBV19; D is unresolved. This CDR3 is 14 amino acids long. V was cut by 1 base and J by 8 bases, with 12 bases left in between. From germline, CDR1 is LNHDA and CDR2 SQIVND (reference sequence). CDR3 amino acids: CASSIGLVGDEQFF. CDR3 DNA: TGTGCCAGTAGTATAGGGCTCGTTGGCGATGAGCAGTTCTTC.

There are many counts of this clonotype. This chain links TRBV11-2 with TRBJ2-1; 7 bases fit TRBD2. The CDR3 contains 16 residues. Trimming removed 5 bases from V and 0 bases from J; junction bases left unmatched: 7. Germline CDR1 and CDR2: SGHAT and FQNNGV. The CDR3 loop reads CASSPRAGLSYNEQFF. CDR3 nucleotides: TGTGCCAGCAGCCCCCGAGCGGGACTCTCCTACAATGAGCAGTTCTTC.

This clonotype showed up many times. The J gene is TRBJ2-7, the V gene TRBV28, with D perhaps TRBD2 (6 bases). Trimming removed 2 bases at V and 5 bases at J, with 13 bases between. Per germline, CDR1 MDHEN and CDR2 SYDVKM. The CDR3 runs to 14 residues. CDR3: CASSLVAGSDEQYF. Here the CDR3 DNA reads TGTGCCAGCAGTTTAGTGGCGGGGAGTGACGAGCAGTACTTC.

Ten or more counts support this clonotype. This chain uses TRBV11-2 with TRBJ2-7; 7 nucleotides align to TRBD1. The germline V gene has CDR1 SGHAT and CDR2 FQNNGV. The ends lost 0 bases at V and 3 bases at J; junction bases unmatched: 8. The CDR3 has 16 amino acids. In DNA, the CDR3 is TGTGCCAGCAGCTTAGACCCGGACAGGCCGAGCTACGAGCAGTACTTC. Translated, it gives CASSLDPDRPSYEQYF.

In this sample, this clonotype turned up many times. This sequence joins TRBV7-9 and TRBJ2-1; 9 bases agree with TRBD1. Germline CDR1 and CDR2: SEHNR and FQNEAQ (reference sequence). The CDR3 totals 15 residues. The ends lost 9 bases at V and 9 bases at J; junction bases unmatched: 15. The CDR3 region is CASYPTGQGRTEQFF. CDR3 nucleotide sequence: TGTGCCAGTTATCCTACAGGACAGGGGAGAACTGAGCAGTTCTTC.

The chain employs TRBV25-1 and TRBJ1-6, with unresolved D. V shed 4 bases and J shed 4 bases, with 17 bases lying between them. The germline CDR1 and CDR2 sequences are MGHDK and SYGVNS. The length of the CDR3 is 17 residues. CDR3 sequence (DNA): TGTGCCAGCAGTGGCTCTGTGGGATCCCTATATAATTCACCCCTCCACTTT. Encoded protein: CASSGSVGSLYNSPLHF.

As concerns this clonotype: This may stem from a read error, because a much larger clone lies one nucleotide away. The rearrangement links TRBV15 to TRBJ1-3; D is unresolved. The CDR3 is made up of 17 amino acids. Germline V gene sequence: CDR1 LNHNV, CDR2 YYDKDF (reference sequence). CDR3 amino acids: CATSRLERPVSGNTTYF. The CDR3 coding sequence is TGTGCCACCAGCCGCTTAGAGAGGCCGGTCTCTGGAAACACCACATATTTT.

This clonotype was seen ten or more times. CDR3 in DNA: TGCAGTGCGGGGACTTCCGAAGAGACCCAGTACTTC. This encodes CSAGTSEETQYF. This chain links TRBV20-1 with TRBJ2-5; D may be TRBD2 (6 bases). The CDR3 has 12 residues. Germline CDR1 reads DFQATT; CDR2 reads SNEGSKA (reference sequence). V was trimmed by 6 bases and J by 3 bases, leaving 11 bases between them.

Points on this clonotype: One junction end disagrees with the germline gene, perhaps due to a read error. The V and J genes are TRBV7-9 and TRBJ1-1; D is perhaps TRBD1 (5 bases). Germline CDR1 SEHNR, CDR2 FQNEAQ (reference sequence). CDR3 length equals 13 residues. CDR3 sequence reads: CASTSPGKAEAFF. The DNA for the CDR3 is TGCGCCAGCACCTCTCCAGGGAAGGCTGAAGCTTTCTTT. The full variable domain, rest sourced from reference TRBV7-9 and TRBJ1-1, is DTGVSQNPRHKITKRGQNVTFRCDPISEHNRLYWYRQTLGQGPEFLTYFQNEAQLEKSRLLSDRFSAERPKGSFSTLEIQRTEQGDSAMYLCASTSPGKAEAFFGQGTRLTVV.

This clonotype showed up many times. This rearrangement joins TRBV2 to TRBJ1-2; perhaps TRBD1 as D (5 bases). V was clipped by 5 bases and J by 8 bases, with 18 bases between them. There are 14 residues in the CDR3. Germline V gene data show CDR1 as SNHLY and CDR2 as FYNNEI. The CDR3 is CASSREPGVYGYTF. The DNA for the CDR3 is TGTGCCAGCAGTAGGGAGCCGGGGGTATACGGCTACACCTTC.

The rearrangement links TRBV5-1 to TRBJ2-1, with 9 bases that match TRBD2. CDR1 is SGHRS, CDR2 YFSETQ, per germline. CDR3 size: 17 residues. V trimming: 3 bases; J trimming: 0 bases; junction bases outside the gene matches: 7. The CDR3 protein is CASSSSGTRSSYNEQFF. As DNA, the CDR3 is TGCGCCAGCAGCTCTAGCGGGACTAGGAGCTCCTACAATGAGCAGTTCTTC.

This clonotype was seen at least ten times. The chain uses TRBV19 and TRBJ1-5; 7 positions match TRBD1. Germline V gene lookup returns CDR1 LNHDA and CDR2 SQIVND (reference sequence). There are 14 residues in the CDR3. V trimming: 5 bases; J trimming: 7 bases; junction bases outside the gene matches: 8. For the CDR3, the DNA is TGTGCCAGTAGTTTCCCGACAGGGTGGCAGCCCCAGCATTTT. Encoded protein: CASSFPTGWQPQHF.

This chain links TRBV19 with TRBJ1-5; D gene ambiguous. Trimming took 5 bases from V and 0 from J, leaving 11 bases between them. Germline CDR1 and CDR2: LNHDA and SQIVND (reference sequence). CDR3 length: 15 residues. CDR3 loop: CASSVNSDSNQPQHF. The CDR3 bases are TGTGCCAGTAGTGTCAACTCAGATAGCAATCAGCCCCAGCATTTT.